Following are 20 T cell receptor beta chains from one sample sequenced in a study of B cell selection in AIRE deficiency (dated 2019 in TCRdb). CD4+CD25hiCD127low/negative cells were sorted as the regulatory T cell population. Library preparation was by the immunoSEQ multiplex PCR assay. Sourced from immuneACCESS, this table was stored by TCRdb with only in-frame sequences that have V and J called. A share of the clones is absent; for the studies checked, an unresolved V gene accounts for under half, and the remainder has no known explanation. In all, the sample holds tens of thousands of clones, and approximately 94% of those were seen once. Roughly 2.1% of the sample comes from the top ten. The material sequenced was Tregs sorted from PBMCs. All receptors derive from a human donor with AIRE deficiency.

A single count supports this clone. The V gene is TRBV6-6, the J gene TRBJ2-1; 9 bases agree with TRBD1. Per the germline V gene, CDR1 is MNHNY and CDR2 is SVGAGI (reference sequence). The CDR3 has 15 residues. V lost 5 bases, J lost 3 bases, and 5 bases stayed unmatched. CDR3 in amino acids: CASSTGQGLYNEQFF. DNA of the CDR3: TGTGCCAGCAGTACCGGACAGGGGCTCTACAATGAGCAGTTCTTC.

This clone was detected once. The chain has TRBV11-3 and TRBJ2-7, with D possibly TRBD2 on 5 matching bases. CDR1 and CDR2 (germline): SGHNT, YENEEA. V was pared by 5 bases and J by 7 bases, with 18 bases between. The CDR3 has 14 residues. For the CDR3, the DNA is TGTGCCAGCAGCACACACGGACTGACGGGGGAGCAGTACTTC. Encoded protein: CASSTHGLTGEQYF.

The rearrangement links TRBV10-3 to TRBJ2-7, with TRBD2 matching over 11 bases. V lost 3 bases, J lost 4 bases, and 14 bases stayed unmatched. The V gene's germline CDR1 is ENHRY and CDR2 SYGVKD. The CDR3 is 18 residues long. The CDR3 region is CAISEGGLLAGVGYEQYF. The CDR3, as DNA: TGTGCCATCAGTGAAGGGGGGTTACTAGCGGGAGTAGGTTACGAGCAGTACTTC.

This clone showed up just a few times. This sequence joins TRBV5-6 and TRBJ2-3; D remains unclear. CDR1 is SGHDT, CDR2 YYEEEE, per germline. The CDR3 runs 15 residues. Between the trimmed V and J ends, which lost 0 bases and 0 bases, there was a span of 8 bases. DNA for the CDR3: TGTGCCAGCAGCTTGGCCGGCGGAAGCACAGATACGCAGTATTTT. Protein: CASSLAGGSTDTQYF.

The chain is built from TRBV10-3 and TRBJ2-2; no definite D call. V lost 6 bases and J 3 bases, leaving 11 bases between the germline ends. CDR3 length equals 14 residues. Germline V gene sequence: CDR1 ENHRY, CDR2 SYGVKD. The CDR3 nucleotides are TGTGCCATCAGCCTGGCACCGCACACCGGGGAGCTGTTTTTT. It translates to CAISLAPHTGELFF.

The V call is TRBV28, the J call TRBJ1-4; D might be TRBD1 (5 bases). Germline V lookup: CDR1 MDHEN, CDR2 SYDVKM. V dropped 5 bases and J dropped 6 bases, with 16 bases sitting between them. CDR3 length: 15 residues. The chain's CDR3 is CASSQSTGGHEKLFF. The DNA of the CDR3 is TGTGCCAGCAGTCAGTCGACTGGGGGACATGAAAAACTGTTTTTT.

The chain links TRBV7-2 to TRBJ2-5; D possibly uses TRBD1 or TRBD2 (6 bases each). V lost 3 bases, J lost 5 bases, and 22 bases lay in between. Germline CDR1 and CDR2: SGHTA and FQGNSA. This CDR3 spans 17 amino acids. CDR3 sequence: CASSFGWGALNSETQYF. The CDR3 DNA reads TGTGCCAGCAGCTTCGGATGGGGGGCGCTGAATAGTGAGACCCAGTACTTC.

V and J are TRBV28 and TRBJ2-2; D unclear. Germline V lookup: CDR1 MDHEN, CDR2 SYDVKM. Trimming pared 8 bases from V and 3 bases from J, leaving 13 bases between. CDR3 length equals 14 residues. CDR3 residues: CASARSRYTGELFF. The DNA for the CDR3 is TGTGCCAGCGCCCGAAGTCGATACACCGGGGAGCTGTTTTTT.

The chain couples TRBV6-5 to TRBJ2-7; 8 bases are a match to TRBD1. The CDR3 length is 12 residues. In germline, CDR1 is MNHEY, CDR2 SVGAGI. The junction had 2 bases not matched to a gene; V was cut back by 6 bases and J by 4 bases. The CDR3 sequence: CASSRTGYEQYF. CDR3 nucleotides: TGTGCCAGCAGCCGGACAGGGTACGAGCAGTACTTC.

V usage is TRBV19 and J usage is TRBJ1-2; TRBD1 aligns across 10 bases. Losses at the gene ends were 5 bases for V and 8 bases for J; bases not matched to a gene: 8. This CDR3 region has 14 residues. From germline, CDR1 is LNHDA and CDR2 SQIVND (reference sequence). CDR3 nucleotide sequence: TGTGCCAGTAGTGGATGGACAGGGGGTTACGGCTACACCTTC. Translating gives CASSGWTGGYGYTF.

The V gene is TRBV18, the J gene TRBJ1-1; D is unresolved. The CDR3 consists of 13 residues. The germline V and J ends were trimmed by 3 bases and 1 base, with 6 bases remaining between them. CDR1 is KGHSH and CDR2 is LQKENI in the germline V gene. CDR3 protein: CASSPERNTEAFF. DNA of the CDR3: TGTGCCAGCTCACCTGAACGGAACACTGAAGCTTTCTTT.

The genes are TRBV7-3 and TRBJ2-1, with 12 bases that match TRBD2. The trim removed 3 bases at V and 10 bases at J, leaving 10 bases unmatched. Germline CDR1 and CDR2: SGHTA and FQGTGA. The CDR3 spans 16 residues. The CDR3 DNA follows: TGTGCCAGCAGCTTCTTCCTAGCGGGAGGGTCGAGGGAGCAGTTCTTC. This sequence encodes CASSFFLAGGSREQFF.

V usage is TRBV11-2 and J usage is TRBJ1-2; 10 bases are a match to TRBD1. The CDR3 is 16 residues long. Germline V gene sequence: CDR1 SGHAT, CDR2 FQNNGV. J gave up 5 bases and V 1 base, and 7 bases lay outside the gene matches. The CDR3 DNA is TGTGCCAGCAGCTTAGTTCGGACAGGGGGTTTTTATGGCTACACCTTC. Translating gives CASSLVRTGGFYGYTF.

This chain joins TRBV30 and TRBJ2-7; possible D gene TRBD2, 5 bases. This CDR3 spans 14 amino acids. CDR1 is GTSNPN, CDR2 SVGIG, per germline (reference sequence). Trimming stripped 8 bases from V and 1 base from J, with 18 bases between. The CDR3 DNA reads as TGTGCCGGTCTTTTGTTGGGGAGATCCTACGAGCAGTACTTC. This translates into CAGLLLGRSYEQYF.

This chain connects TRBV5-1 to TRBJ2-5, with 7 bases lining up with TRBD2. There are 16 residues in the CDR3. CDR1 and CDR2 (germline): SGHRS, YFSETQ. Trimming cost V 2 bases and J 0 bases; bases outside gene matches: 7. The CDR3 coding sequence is TGCGCCAGCAGCTTTGGAGTTGGGACTAACCAAGAGACCCAGTACTTC. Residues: CASSFGVGTNQETQYF.

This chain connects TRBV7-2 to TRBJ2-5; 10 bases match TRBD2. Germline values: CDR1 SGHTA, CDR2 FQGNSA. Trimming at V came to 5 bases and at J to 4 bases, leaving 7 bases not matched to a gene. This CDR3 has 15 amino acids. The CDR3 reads CASSPSGRAGETQYF. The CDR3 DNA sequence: TGTGCCAGCAGCCCCAGCGGGAGGGCCGGAGAGACCCAGTACTTC. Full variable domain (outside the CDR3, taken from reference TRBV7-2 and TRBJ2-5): GAGVSQSPSNKVTEKGKDVELRCDPISGHTALYWYRQSLGQGLEFLIYFQGNSAPDKSGLPSDRFSAERTGGSVSTLTIQRTQQEDSAVYLCASSPSGRAGETQYFGPGTRLLVL.

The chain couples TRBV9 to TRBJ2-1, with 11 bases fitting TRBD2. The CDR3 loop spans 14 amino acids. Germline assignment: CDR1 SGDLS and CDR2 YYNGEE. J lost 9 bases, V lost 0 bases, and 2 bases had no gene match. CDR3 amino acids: CASSVASGRTEQFF. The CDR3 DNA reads TGTGCCAGCAGCGTAGCTAGCGGGAGGACTGAGCAGTTCTTC.

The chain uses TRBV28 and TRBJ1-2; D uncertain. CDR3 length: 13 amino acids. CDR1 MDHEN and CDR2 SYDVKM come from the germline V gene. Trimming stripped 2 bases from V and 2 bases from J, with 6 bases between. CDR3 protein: CASSLQLNYGYTF. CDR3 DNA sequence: TGTGCCAGCAGTTTACAGCTAAACTATGGCTACACCTTC.

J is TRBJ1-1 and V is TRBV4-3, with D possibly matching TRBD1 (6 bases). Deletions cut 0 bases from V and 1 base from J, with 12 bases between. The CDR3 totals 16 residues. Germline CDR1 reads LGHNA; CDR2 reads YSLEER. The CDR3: CASSQDSGRGNTEAFF. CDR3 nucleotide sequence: TGCGCCAGCAGCCAAGATTCCGGCAGGGGGAACACTGAAGCTTTCTTT.

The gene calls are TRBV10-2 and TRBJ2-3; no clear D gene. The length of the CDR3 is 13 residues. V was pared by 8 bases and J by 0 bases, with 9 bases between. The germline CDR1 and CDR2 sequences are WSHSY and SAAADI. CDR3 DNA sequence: TGCGCCAGCCGCCTCGCTAGCACAGATACGCAGTATTTT. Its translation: CASRLASTDTQYF.